The present T cell receptor beta chain was sequenced within a study of technical replicates of blood from several donors. The data were produced by immunoSEQ multiplex PCR, yet TCRdb's version contains in-frame clones alone and is incomplete. The repertoire holds approximately 78,000 clones, with about nine tenths as singletons. This CDR3 is built from 14 residues. Germline CDR1 reads SQVTM; CDR2 reads ANQGSEA. The V end lost 5 bases, the J end lost 6 bases, and 16 bases lay between the germline ends. Input material: T cells isolated from PBMCs. This TCR came from a human donor in good health. The rearrangement joins TRBV29-1 to TRBJ2-2, with D maybe TRBD1 (5 bases). The CDR3 loop reads CSVNPLKGPGELFF. Here the CDR3 DNA reads TGCAGCGTTAACCCCCTGAAGGGGCCCGGGGAGCTGTTTTTT.